The rows below give T cell receptor beta chains drawn from one sample of a study of cytomegalovirus exposure and HLA in healthy donors. The method was immunoSEQ multiplex PCR; TCRdb's version includes in-frame clones alone and lacks a portion of them. The repertoire includes roughly 130,000 clones, under 90% of them detected once, and roughly 4.2% sits in the top ten. The source material was PBMCs. The receptor source for this set is a woman aged 40 to 55 in good health and CMV-seronegative. The CDR3 runs from the conserved cysteine through the conserved F or W. The D gene is left open where the match is weak. Clone size is given for some rows only: seen once, a few or many times, or a class if the clone is expanded.

D gene	clone size	V gene	J gene	CDR3 length	CDR3 protein	CDR3 DNA
NA	NA	TRBV27	TRBJ1-5	12	CASSNWGQPQHF	TGTGCCAGCAGTAATTGGGGCCAGCCCCAGCATTTT
NA	NA	TRBV6-5	TRBJ1-2	14	CASSPGGIGYGYTF	TGCGCCAGCAGCCCCGGCGGGATCGGCTATGGCTACACCTTC
TRBD1	NA	TRBV7-2	TRBJ2-5	15	CASSRGQGGQETQYF	TGTGCCAGCAGCCGGGGACAGGGAGGCCAAGAGACCCAGTACTTC
TRBD2	NA	TRBV28	TRBJ2-7	14	CASSFSGREDEQYF	TGTGCCAGCAGTTTTAGCGGGAGGGAAGACGAGCAGTACTTC
TRBD1	NA	TRBV6-1	TRBJ2-2	18	CASSEALGQGKNTGELFF	TGTGCCAGCAGTGAAGCCCTCGGACAGGGGAAGAACACCGGGGAGCTGTTTTTT
NA	NA	TRBV7-9	TRBJ1-1	13	CASSTHEGAWAFF	TGTGCCAGCAGCACCCACGAGGGCGCTTGGGCTTTCTTT
TRBD2	NA	TRBV4-3	TRBJ2-7	15	CASSHDASGKYEQYF	TGCGCCAGCAGCCATGACGCTAGCGGGAAGTACGAGCAGTACTTC
TRBD1	few	TRBV7-2	TRBJ1-1	14	CASSPMPQGGEAFF	TGTGCCAGCAGCCCTATGCCCCAGGGGGGTGAAGCTTTCTTT
NA	NA	TRBV28	TRBJ1-5	15	CASSSLGGRRQPQHF	TGTGCCAGCAGTTCACTCGGGGGGCGAAGGCAGCCCCAGCATTTT
NA	NA	TRBV6-1	TRBJ1-2	14	CASSGHGQNYGYTF	TGTGCCAGCAGTGGACATGGACAGAACTATGGCTACACCTTC
TRBD2	NA	TRBV11-1	TRBJ2-1	16	CASSLAGLAGRNEQFF	TGTGCCAGCAGCTTAGCGGGACTAGCGGGTCGGAATGAGCAGTTCTTC
TRBD2	NA	TRBV5-4	TRBJ2-7	14	CASSWTSGSYEQYF	TGTGCCAGCAGCTGGACTAGCGGCTCCTACGAGCAGTACTTC
TRBD1	NA	TRBV29-1	TRBJ1-1	16	CSAGTASSFRNTEAFF	TGCAGCGCCGGGACAGCCTCTTCATTTAGGAACACTGAAGCTTTCTTT
TRBD2	NA	TRBV4-2	TRBJ2-7	14	CASSQMTSGVEQYF	TGTGCCAGCAGCCAGATGACTAGCGGGGTCGAGCAGTACTTC
NA	NA	TRBV5-1	TRBJ1-1	14	CASSLDNGDTEAFF	TGCGCCAGCAGCTTGGACAACGGGGACACTGAAGCTTTCTTT
TRBD2	NA	TRBV7-2	TRBJ2-2	16	CASSSPAGRVAGELFF	TGTGCCAGCAGCTCCCCTGCCGGGAGGGTAGCCGGGGAGCTGTTTTTT
TRBD1	few	TRBV19	TRBJ2-6	16	CASRPGQSSGANVLTF	TGTGCCAGTCGGCCGGGACAGAGCTCTGGGGCCAACGTCCTGACTTTC